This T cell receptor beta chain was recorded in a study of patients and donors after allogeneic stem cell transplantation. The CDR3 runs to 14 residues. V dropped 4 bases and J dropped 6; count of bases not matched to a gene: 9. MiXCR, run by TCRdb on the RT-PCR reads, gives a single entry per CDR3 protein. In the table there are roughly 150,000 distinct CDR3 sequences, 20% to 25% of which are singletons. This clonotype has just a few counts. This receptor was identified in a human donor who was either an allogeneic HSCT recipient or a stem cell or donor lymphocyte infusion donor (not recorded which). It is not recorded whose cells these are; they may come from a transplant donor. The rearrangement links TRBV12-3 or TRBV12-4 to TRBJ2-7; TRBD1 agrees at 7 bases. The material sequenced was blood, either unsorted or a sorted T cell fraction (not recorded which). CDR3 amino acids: CASSSGQEWGEQYF. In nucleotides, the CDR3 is TGTGCCAGCAGTTCCGGACAGGAGTGGGGCGAGCAGTACTTC.